These 10 T cell receptor beta chains originate from one sample sequenced in a study of T cells in Graves' hyperthyroidism and ophthalmopathy. Researchers amplified the TCR beta CDR3 regions from RNA transcripts. With the HTBI primer set, the TCR CDR3 went through a first round of RT-PCR. TCRdb redid the calling of the multiplex PCR reads with MiXCR, one entry per CDR3 protein. The sample holds around 400,000 distinct CDR3 sequences; roughly 15% are singletons and the top ten take under 25%. The sequencing sample was made of blood. These TCRs come from a woman aged 55 to 70 with Graves' ophthalmopathy.

This clonotype was observed at least ten times. The rearrangement joins TRBV5-1 to TRBJ1-5; TRBD1 aligns across 7 bases. The CDR3 has 14 residues. CDR1 and CDR2 from the germline V gene are SGHRS and YFSETQ. The V segment lost 7 bases and the J segment 4 bases; nucleotides outside the gene matches: 8. The CDR3 DNA is TGCGCCAGCGCTCTCGGGACAGAAAATCAGCCCCAGCATTTT. It specifies CASALGTENQPQHF.

In this sample, this clonotype turned up many times. The chain links TRBV5-1 to TRBJ2-4; no reliable D call. The germline V and J ends were trimmed by 4 bases and 0 bases, with 14 bases remaining between them. The CDR3 runs 16 residues. Germline values: CDR1 SGHRS, CDR2 YFSETQ. In DNA form, the CDR3 reads TGCGCCAGCAGCGAGGATGCCATTCTAGCCAAAAACATTCAGTACTTC. It is translated as CASSEDAILAKNIQYF.

In this sample, this clonotype turned up many times. The chain is built from TRBV28 and TRBJ2-1; weak D call: TRBD1 (6 bases). V was pared by 2 bases and J by 9 bases, with 20 bases between. The CDR3 is 16 residues long. The germline CDR1 and CDR2 sequences are MDHEN and SYDVKM. DNA for the CDR3: TGTGCCAGCAGTTTAGGGGTGACTAATGTACAGGGTGAGCAGTTCTTC. Translation: CASSLGVTNVQGEQFF.

This clonotype was seen many times. The chain joins TRBV7-2 to TRBJ2-7, with 10 nucleotides matching TRBD1. Per the germline V gene, CDR1 is SGHTA and CDR2 is FQGNSA. This CDR3 has 15 residues. J gave up 2 bases and V 6 bases, and 7 bases lay outside the gene matches. The CDR3 protein is CASRPDRGLTYEQYF. The CDR3, as DNA: TGTGCCAGCAGGCCAGACAGGGGGCTGACCTACGAGCAGTACTTC.

This clonotype was seen only a few times. The chain joins TRBV7-9 to TRBJ2-1; D call uncertain. The germline V gene encodes CDR1 SEHNR and CDR2 FQNEAQ (reference sequence). The CDR3 totals 12 residues. Deletions cut 5 bases from V and 9 bases from J, with 11 bases between. CDR3: CASSTLELEQFF. CDR3 in DNA: TGTGCCAGCAGCACCTTAGAGCTTGAGCAGTTCTTC.

This clonotype was detected many times. This sequence joins TRBV20-1 and TRBJ2-1; D remains unclear. Germline V gene sequence: CDR1 DFQATT, CDR2 SNEGSKA (reference sequence). The length of the CDR3 is 17 residues. Trimming cost V 0 bases and J 7 bases, with 22 bases left between them. Here the CDR3 reads CSARDLYEGYFWNEQFF. CDR3 sequence (DNA): TGCAGTGCTAGAGATCTATACGAAGGTTACTTTTGGAATGAGCAGTTCTTC.

This clonotype has a handful of counts. The J gene is TRBJ2-2, the V gene TRBV5-4, with D perhaps matching TRBD1 (6 bases). This CDR3 has 18 amino acids. Germline-derived CDR1 and CDR2 are SGHNT and YYREEE (reference sequence). Trimming removed 1 base at V and 2 bases at J, with 18 bases between. CDR3 region: CASSLRVGQSLNTGELFF. The CDR3 nucleotides read TGTGCCAGCAGCTTGAGGGTCGGACAGAGCCTTAACACCGGGGAGCTGTTTTTT.

This clonotype was detected a few times. The chain uses TRBV5-1 and TRBJ2-7; D remains ambiguous. The CDR3 consists of 14 residues. CDR1 SGHRS and CDR2 YFSETQ come from the germline V gene. Trimming shortened V by 0 bases and J by 2 bases, and 9 bases separated the two germline ends. The CDR3 bases are TGCGCCAGCAGCTTGGCACAGTCAGCCTACGAGCAGTACTTC. This codes for CASSLAQSAYEQYF. The full variable domain, in which reference TRBV5-1 and TRBJ2-7 provide the parts outside the CDR3, is KAGVTQTPRYLIKTRGQQVTLSCSPISGHRSVSWYQQTPGQGLQFLFEYFSETQRNKGNFPGRFSGRQFSNSRSEMNVSTLELGDSALYLCASSLAQSAYEQYFGPGTRLTVT.

Many counts were recorded for this clonotype. The chain combines TRBV11-3 with TRBJ2-7; D might be TRBD1 (6 bases). Germline-derived CDR1 and CDR2 are SGHNT and YENEEA. CDR3 size: 13 residues. With 3 bases removed from V and 6 bases from J, the gap between germline ends came to 12 bases. The CDR3 here is CASSFHPTGEQYF. In DNA form, the CDR3 reads TGTGCCAGCAGCTTCCACCCGACAGGCGAGCAGTACTTC.

The CDR3 is CASGRGETQYF. CDR3 coding DNA: TGTGCCAGCGGGAGGGGGGAGACCCAGTACTTC. The chain joins TRBV25-1 to TRBJ2-5, with TRBD2 as a possible D gene (7 bases). CDR1 is MGHDK, CDR2 SYGVNS, per germline. V was trimmed by 8 bases and J by 5 bases, leaving 9 bases between them. The CDR3 runs to 11 residues.